Presented here are 32 T cell receptor beta chains from one specimen sequenced in a study of identifying expanded T cells in peripheral blood. Generated by immunoSEQ multiplex PCR, the TCRdb table keeps only in-frame clones and is missing some. The table has more than 75,000 clones, approximately 83% seen once. The specimen sequenced was blood. The receptors come from a person aged 18 to 75 in good health.

The chain employs TRBV29-1 and TRBJ1-2, with TRBD1 as a possible D gene (5 bases). Germline V lookup: CDR1 SQVTM, CDR2 ANQGSEA. V gave up 1 base and J gave up 5 bases, with 11 bases separating them. CDR3 length equals 13 residues. The CDR3 DNA follows: TGCAGCGTTGAAGGGGGCGCAGATTATGGCTACACCTTC. Protein: CSVEGGADYGYTF.

The chain couples TRBV7-2 to TRBJ1-5; D may be TRBD1 (5 bases). The V and J ends lost 5 bases and 0 bases respectively, with 8 bases between them. Germline CDR1 reads SGHTA; CDR2 reads FQGNSA. The CDR3 covers 14 residues. In DNA, the CDR3 is TGTGCCAGCAGCGCAGGGATTAGCAATCAGCCCCAGCATTTT. It yields the protein CASSAGISNQPQHF.

This chain joins TRBV11-2 and TRBJ2-3; D assignment may be TRBD1 or TRBD2 (6 bases each). The V gene's germline CDR1 is SGHAT and CDR2 FQNNGV. With 3 bases removed from V and 5 bases from J, the gap between germline ends came to 15 bases. The CDR3 has 15 residues. CDR3 nucleotides: TGTGCCAGCAGCTTCCGGGGGACACAGGGAGATACGCAGTATTTT. Protein product: CASSFRGTQGDTQYF.

This clone came up once. The chain joins TRBV29-1 to TRBJ1-1, with D uncertain. The V end was cut by 3 bases, the J end by 5 bases, with 13 bases between. CDR3 size: 13 residues. Germline V gives CDR1 SQVTM, CDR2 ANQGSEA. The CDR3 region has the DNA TGCAGCGTTGAGGGCAGCCGAGGTACTGAAGCTTTCTTT. Translation gives CSVEGSRGTEAFF.

The chain is built from TRBV11-3 and TRBJ1-6; maybe TRBD1 (5 bases). This CDR3 has 14 amino acids. The V gene lost 5 bases and the J gene lost 10 bases, with 15 bases spanning the gap. Germline CDR1 is SGHNT and CDR2 is YENEEA. The CDR3 region is CASSQPPRGSPLHF. The DNA for the CDR3 is TGTGCCAGCAGCCAGCCCCCGAGGGGATCACCCCTCCACTTT. The complete variable domain, with remaining parts taken from reference TRBV11-3 and TRBJ1-6, reads EAGVVQSPRYKIIEKKQPVAFWCNPISGHNTLYWYLQNLGQGPELLIRYENEEAVDDSQLPKDRFSAERLKGVDSTLKIQPAELGDSAVYLCASSQPPRGSPLHFGNGTRLTVT.

A single count supports this clone. The CDR3 sequence is CASSFSGGGYEQYF. CDR3 nucleotide sequence: TGTGCCAGCAGCTTTTCCGGGGGCGGCTACGAGCAGTACTTC. The chain recombines TRBV5-6 with TRBJ2-7; tentatively, D is TRBD1 or TRBD2 (6 bases each). Germline values: CDR1 SGHDT, CDR2 YYEEEE. Trimming removed 2 bases from V and 3 bases from J, with 12 bases in between. CDR3 length: 14 residues.

The CDR3, as DNA: TGTGCCAGCAGCCCGGTAGGTTCTGGGACCTATGGCTACACCTTC. It yields the protein CASSPVGSGTYGYTF. This chain uses TRBV7-9 with TRBJ1-2; D is perhaps TRBD1 (5 bases). The CDR3 is made up of 15 amino acids. V lost 5 bases, J lost 4 bases, and 17 bases lay in between. CDR1 and CDR2 (germline): SEHNR, FQNEAQ (reference sequence).

CDR3 DNA: TGCGCCAGCAGCCAAGAATTCTATTTCCGGGACAGACGAGAGTACTTC. Its translation is CASSQEFYFRDRREYF. This rearrangement joins TRBV4-1 to TRBJ2-4; 7 bases map to TRBD1. The J segment lost 14 bases and the V segment lost 0 bases, leaving 16 bases of the junction unmatched. The CDR3 length is 16 residues. Germline CDR1 is MGHRA and CDR2 is YSYEKL.

This sequence joins TRBV19 and TRBJ1-2, with no clear D. Germline-derived CDR1 and CDR2 are LNHDA and SQIVND (reference sequence). V lost 5 bases and J lost 4, with 14 bases in between. This CDR3 comprises 14 residues. As DNA, the CDR3 is TGTGCCAGTAGTCCCACCGTAGTGTCCTATGGCTACACCTTC. This codes for CASSPTVVSYGYTF.

The chain employs TRBV13 and TRBJ1-2; D is perhaps TRBD1 (5 bases). The germline V gene has CDR1 PRHDT and CDR2 FYEKMQ (reference sequence). The CDR3 consists of 13 residues. The ends were cut back, 5 bases at V and 11 bases at J, with 18 bases in the middle. CDR3 residues: CASSLQRGLSYTF. The CDR3 DNA is TGTGCCAGCAGCCTCCAGAGGGGACTAAGTTACACCTTC.

This rearrangement joins TRBV4-1 to TRBJ1-4, with D unclear. The CDR3 is made up of 17 amino acids. Trimming stripped 1 base from V and 0 bases from J, with 12 bases between. Per the germline V gene, CDR1 is MGHRA and CDR2 is YSYEKL. The CDR3 DNA sequence: TGCGCCAGCAGCCAAGCCCTGGTGGGCCCAACTAATGAAAAACTGTTTTTT. This translates into CASSQALVGPTNEKLFF.

The rearrangement joins TRBV29-1 to TRBJ2-5, with no clear D. Deletions cut 1 base from V and 7 bases from J, with 16 bases between. The CDR3 loop spans 14 amino acids. The germline CDR1 and CDR2 sequences are SQVTM and ANQGSEA. In DNA, the CDR3 is TGCAGCGTTGAAGTCGGAGAAGGCTTAGCGACCCAGTACTTC. Encoded protein: CSVEVGEGLATQYF.

This rearrangement joins TRBV18 to TRBJ1-2; a weak D match, TRBD1 (5 bases). Germline CDR1 KGHSH, CDR2 LQKENI. This CDR3 contains 15 residues. Between the trimmed V and J ends, which lost 0 bases and 8 bases, there was a span of 16 bases. This CDR3 is CASSPPYRSLGGYTF. The CDR3, as DNA: TGTGCCAGCTCACCACCATACAGGTCCTTAGGAGGCTACACCTTC. Based on the CDR3 plus reference TRBV18 and TRBJ1-2, the full variable domain is NAGVMQNPRHLVRRRGQEARLRCSPMKGHSHVYWYRQLPEEGLKFMVYLQKENIIDESGMPKERFSAEFPKEGPSILRIQQVVRGDSAAYFCASSPPYRSLGGYTFGSGTRLTVV.

The V call is TRBV18, the J call TRBJ2-2; possible D gene TRBD2, 5 bases. This CDR3 has 16 residues. Trimming pared 3 bases from V and 0 bases from J, leaving 11 bases between. Germline CDR1 is KGHSH and CDR2 is LQKENI. CDR3 bases: TGTGCCAGCTCACCCGTGTTCGGGGCGAACACCGGGGAGCTGTTTTTT. Amino acids: CASSPVFGANTGELFF.

V and J are TRBV7-2 and TRBJ1-6; D possibly corresponds to TRBD1 (5 bases). The germline gives CDR1 SGHTA, CDR2 FQGNSA. Deletions cut 0 bases from V and 11 bases from J, with 11 bases between. The CDR3 is 14 amino acids. The CDR3 DNA follows: TGTGCCAGCAGCTTAGCCCAGGGTCGGACACCCCTCCACTTT. Its protein product is CASSLAQGRTPLHF.

This chain connects TRBV18 to TRBJ1-2; D is ambiguous. Trimming removed 1 base at V and 6 bases at J, with 9 bases between. Germline V lookup: CDR1 KGHSH, CDR2 LQKENI. The CDR3 has 13 residues. The CDR3: CASSPQDQNGYTF. The CDR3 coding sequence is TGTGCCAGCTCACCACAGGATCAAAATGGCTACACCTTC.

About this clone itself: The sample contains more than one DNA sequence encoding this CDR3. This sequence joins TRBV6-5 and TRBJ1-2; a weak D match, TRBD1 (5 bases). The CDR3 loop spans 13 amino acids. Trimming shortened V by 6 bases and J by 5 bases, and 13 bases separated the two germline ends. Germline assignment: CDR1 MNHEY and CDR2 SVGAGI. This CDR3 is CASSRGTEYGYTF. Written as DNA, the CDR3 is TGTGCCAGCAGCCGGGGGACGGAGTATGGCTACACCTTC.

The V and J genes are TRBV11-2 and TRBJ2-7; TRBD1 is a possible D gene (5 bases). Germline-derived CDR1 and CDR2 are SGHAT and FQNNGV. V was trimmed by 6 bases and J by 2 bases, leaving 17 bases between them. This CDR3 is 15 amino acids long. The CDR3 here is CASSQGALRAYEQYF. Here the CDR3 DNA reads TGTGCCAGCAGTCAAGGGGCTCTCAGGGCCTACGAGCAGTACTTC. The full variable domain, completed using reference TRBV11-2 and TRBJ2-7, is EAGVAQSPRYKIIEKRQSVAFWCNPISGHATLYWYQQILGQGPKLLIQFQNNGVVDDSQLPKDRFSAERLKGVDSTLKIQPAKLEDSAVYLCASSQGALRAYEQYFGPGTRLTVT.

This chain uses TRBV2 with TRBJ1-5, with 12 bases matching TRBD1. From germline, CDR1 is SNHLY and CDR2 FYNNEI. The CDR3 extends over 18 amino acids. Trimming cost V 6 bases and J 2 bases; bases outside gene matches: 11. CDR3 sequence reads: CASRRDRGLYIRNQPQHF. The DNA for the CDR3 is TGTGCCAGCAGACGGGACAGGGGGCTGTACATTCGCAATCAGCCCCAGCATTTT.

This chain connects TRBV7-2 to TRBJ1-1; the match to TRBD1 covers 10 bases. This CDR3 comprises 16 residues. From germline, CDR1 is SGHTA and CDR2 FQGNSA. V lost 2 bases and J lost 3; bases outside the gene matches: 6. The CDR3 DNA reads TGTGCCAGCAGCTTATTGCTTGGACAGGGGGACACTGAAGCTTTCTTT. Translation gives CASSLLLGQGDTEAFF.

The rearrangement uses TRBV7-6 and TRBJ2-6; 7 positions agree with TRBD2. Trimming removed 3 bases from V and 0 bases from J; junction bases left unmatched: 14. Germline V lookup: CDR1 SGHVS, CDR2 FNYEAQ. CDR3 length: 20 residues. The CDR3 nucleotides are TGTGCCAGCAGCTTGGGGCCCCTGGGGAGGGCCGACTCTGGGGCCAACGTCCTGACTTTC. It is translated as CASSLGPLGRADSGANVLTF.

This chain uses TRBV11-2 with TRBJ1-5, with D uncertain. Trimming took off 2 bases at V and 9 bases at J, with 14 bases between the two ends. This CDR3 is 14 amino acids long. From germline, CDR1 is SGHAT and CDR2 FQNNGV. The CDR3 DNA is TGTGCCAGCAGCTTATCCCGAGAGGGATGGCCCCAGCATTTT. It codes for CASSLSREGWPQHF.

The chain has TRBV19 and TRBJ1-1; the D is unclear. The CDR3 is 13 residues long. The germline V gene has CDR1 LNHDA and CDR2 SQIVND (reference sequence). V dropped 5 bases and J dropped 11 bases, with 18 bases sitting between them. DNA for the CDR3: TGTGCCAGTAGTTCCCAAGGGCCAGGTTGGGCTTTCTTT. This codes for CASSSQGPGWAFF.

V usage is TRBV6-5 and J usage is TRBJ2-1; no clear D. The CDR3 has 11 amino acids. V dropped 2 bases and J dropped 12 bases, with 8 bases sitting between them. Germline loops: CDR1 MNHEY, CDR2 SVGAGI. This CDR3 reads CASSYGWWQFF. The CDR3 DNA reads as TGTGCCAGCAGTTACGGTTGGTGGCAGTTCTTC.

This chain links TRBV7-3 with TRBJ1-1; D call uncertain. Germline CDR1 SGHTA, CDR2 FQGTGA. V was pared by 2 bases and J by 5 bases, with 9 bases between. The CDR3 consists of 13 residues. CDR3 sequence: CASSLSERTEAFF. The CDR3 DNA follows: TGTGCCAGCAGCTTATCGGAAAGGACTGAAGCTTTCTTT.

This clone is a singleton in its sample. The chain couples TRBV30 to TRBJ1-1; unclear D gene. There are 12 residues in the CDR3. V was clipped by 3 bases and J by 4 bases, with 9 bases between them. Germline V gives CDR1 GTSNPN, CDR2 SVGIG (reference sequence). In DNA form, the CDR3 reads TGTGCCTGGAGCGTGGCCGTCACTGAAGCTTTCTTT. Protein: CAWSVAVTEAFF. Looking up the rest from reference TRBV30 and TRBJ1-1 gives the full variable domain: SQTIHQWPATLVQPVGSPLSLECTVEGTSNPNLYWYRQAAGRGLQLLFYSVGIGQISSEVPQNLSASRPQDRQFILSSKKLLLSDSGFYLCAWSVAVTEAFFGQGTRLTVV.

The rearrangement uses TRBV7-6 and TRBJ1-3; 8 bases line up with TRBD1. Germline values: CDR1 SGHVS, CDR2 FNYEAQ. Germline trimming cut 4 bases from V and 6 bases from J; bases unmatched to any gene: 5. CDR3 size: 14 residues. The CDR3 region is CASSSGQAVNTIYF. The CDR3 region has the DNA TGTGCCAGCAGCTCGGGACAGGCTGTAAACACCATATATTTT.

V and J are TRBV10-3 and TRBJ1-1; 7 nucleotides agree with TRBD1. Germline values: CDR1 ENHRY, CDR2 SYGVKD. Losses at the gene ends were 6 bases for V and 4 bases for J; bases not matched to a gene: 5. The CDR3 totals 13 residues. In DNA form, the CDR3 reads TGTGCCATCAGACTACAGGGGACCACTGAAGCTTTCTTT. Protein product: CAIRLQGTTEAFF.

The rearrangement links TRBV19 to TRBJ2-7, with 10 bases identical to TRBD1. CDR1 is LNHDA, CDR2 SQIVND, per germline (reference sequence). J gave up 0 bases and V 3 bases, and 2 bases lay outside the gene matches. The CDR3 loop spans 15 amino acids. The CDR3 DNA sequence: TGTGCCAGTAGTATGGGACAGGGGTTCTCCTACGAGCAGTACTTC. Translation gives CASSMGQGFSYEQYF.

The sample holds one count of this clone. The germline gene is not matched at one end of the junction; a read error may be the cause. This chain links TRBV20-1 with TRBJ1-1, with 7 bases that match TRBD1. CDR3 length: 11 amino acids. In germline, CDR1 is DFQATT, CDR2 SNEGSKA (reference sequence). Written as DNA, the CDR3 is TGCAGTGCCGGAGACAGGGAAAGAGAAATCTTT. This sequence encodes CSAGDREREIF.

The J gene is TRBJ2-5, the V gene TRBV7-9; TRBD2 aligns across 7 bases. With 1 base clipped from V and 5 bases from J, the junction kept 7 bases outside the gene matches. Germline lookup yields CDR1 SEHNR and CDR2 FQNEAQ (reference sequence). The CDR3 length is 15 residues. The CDR3 DNA sequence: TGTGCCAGCAGCTTAGTTCTAGCGGTGGGTGAGACCCAGTACTTC. The encoded protein is CASSLVLAVGETQYF.

The chain employs TRBV18 and TRBJ2-7; D is possibly TRBD1 (5 bases). Per the germline V gene, CDR1 is KGHSH and CDR2 is LQKENI. The CDR3 runs to 16 residues. The V end was cut by 3 bases, the J end by 0 bases, with 15 bases between. CDR3 coding DNA: TGTGCCAGCTCACCGTTCGACAGATCCAGCTCCTACGAGCAGTACTTC. This sequence encodes CASSPFDRSSSYEQYF.